This passage covers 8 T cell receptor beta chains from one sample sequenced in a study of T-cell memory formation after mild COVID-19. TCRdb re-called the 5' RACE reads with MiXCR, one entry per CDR3 protein. The data contain under 250,000 distinct CDR3 sequences, more than 25% of them singletons. Specimen: PBMCs or a T cell subset sorted from them (not recorded which). The receptor source for this set is an adult woman who had mild COVID-19 (a few samples of this study predate the infection). Cell type and time point are not known.

The rearrangement links TRBV28 to TRBJ2-1, with D maybe TRBD1 (6 bases). The germline CDR1 and CDR2 sequences are MDHEN and SYDVKM. V was cut by 8 bases and J by 0 bases, with 23 bases left in between. The CDR3 has 18 amino acids. The CDR3 DNA reads TGTGCCAGCCAAGTTTTTATAGACAGGCGTTCCTCCTACAATGAGCAGTTCTTC. It codes for CASQVFIDRRSSYNEQFF.

The chain combines TRBV5-6 with TRBJ2-1; 7 nucleotides match TRBD1. Germline V gives CDR1 SGHDT, CDR2 YYEEEE. The V gene end was trimmed by 0 bases and the J gene end by 12 bases; junction bases not matched to a gene: 3. The CDR3 spans 12 residues. The CDR3 sequence is CASSLDGTAQFF. The DNA for the CDR3 is TGTGCCAGCAGCTTGGATGGGACAGCGCAGTTCTTC.

This sequence joins TRBV3-1 and TRBJ1-1; the D gene is possibly TRBD1 (6 bases). Deletions cut 3 bases from V and 1 base from J, with 9 bases between. The CDR3 is made up of 14 amino acids. Germline assignment: CDR1 LGHDT and CDR2 YNNKEL (reference sequence). The CDR3 protein is CASSQGHGNTEAFF. CDR3 sequence (DNA): TGTGCCAGCAGCCAGGGACATGGGAACACTGAAGCTTTCTTT.

This clonotype appeared a single time. The chain is built from TRBV28 and TRBJ2-5; 12 bases are a match to TRBD2. Germline-derived CDR1 and CDR2 are MDHEN and SYDVKM. There are 15 residues in the CDR3. V gave up 9 bases and J gave up 5 bases; unmatched junction bases: 10. The CDR3 bases are TGTGCCAGTAGGATCGGACTAGCGGGATGGGAGACCCAGTACTTC. Translation: CASRIGLAGWETQYF.

The chain carries TRBV6-5 and TRBJ2-1; 13 bases align to TRBD2. CDR1 and CDR2 (germline): MNHEY, SVGAGI. The CDR3 has 15 amino acids. V shed 6 bases and J 4 bases; nucleotides not matched to a gene: 3. The CDR3 reads CASRKLAGGYNEQFF. The DNA for the CDR3 is TGTGCCAGCAGAAAACTAGCGGGAGGGTACAATGAGCAGTTCTTC.

The chain recombines TRBV14 with TRBJ2-3; possible D gene TRBD1, 6 bases. V shed 4 bases and J shed 8 bases, with 16 bases lying between them. The germline gives CDR1 SGHDN, CDR2 FVKESK. The CDR3 covers 14 residues. The CDR3 DNA reads as TGTGCCAGCAGCCTTGCACCACAGGGTGGTACGCAGTATTTT. This gives the protein CASSLAPQGGTQYF.

The CDR3 DNA reads TGCGCCAGCAGTCCAACAGGGCCGGTCGACACTGAAGCTTTCTTT. It yields the protein CASSPTGPVDTEAFF. This chain uses TRBV5-1 with TRBJ1-1; D is possibly TRBD1 (6 bases). Between the trimmed V and J ends, which lost 5 bases and 3 bases, there was a span of 17 bases. The germline gives CDR1 SGHRS, CDR2 YFSETQ. The CDR3 loop spans 15 amino acids.

This clonotype has ten or more counts. The chain couples TRBV5-1 to TRBJ2-5, with D possibly matching TRBD1 (5 bases). The CDR3 extends over 14 amino acids. Germline assignment: CDR1 SGHRS and CDR2 YFSETQ. V dropped 6 bases and J dropped 2 bases, with 14 bases sitting between them. The CDR3 nucleotides read TGCGCCAGCACCGCGACAGCCCTTCAAGAGACCCAGTACTTC. It yields the protein CASTATALQETQYF.